The 29 T cell receptor beta chains listed next were all sequenced from one sample in a study of PD-1 blockade in classical Hodgkin lymphoma. Each patient's relapse followed autologous stem cell transplantation, and brentuximab vedotin exposure varied. Magnetic negative selection was used to purify CD4+ T cells from thawed PBMCs. Clones were sequenced by immunoSEQ multiplex PCR, and TCRdb holds only the in-frame ones, with some missing. The sample yields under 30,000 clones, 65% to 90% seen once. The starting material was CD4+ T cells from blood, obtained at baseline. All receptors derive from a human donor with classical Hodgkin lymphoma.

The chain carries TRBV2 and TRBJ1-1, with D possibly being TRBD1 (6 bases). V was cut by 6 bases and J by 1 base, with 9 bases left in between. This CDR3 is built from 13 residues. From germline, CDR1 is SNHLY and CDR2 FYNNEI. CDR3 sequence reads: CASRVDRNTEAFF. The CDR3 nucleotides read TGTGCCAGCAGAGTGGACAGGAACACTGAAGCTTTCTTT.

The chain has TRBV6-1 and TRBJ1-2; no reliable D call. Germline V gene lookup returns CDR1 MNHNS and CDR2 SASEGT. The CDR3 is 13 amino acids. Trimming shortened V by 5 bases and J by 3 bases, and 10 bases separated the two germline ends. CDR3 sequence reads: CASSPSRDYGYTF. The CDR3 nucleotides are TGTGCCAGCAGTCCGTCAAGGGACTATGGCTACACCTTC.

The J gene is TRBJ1-3, the V gene TRBV28, with 8 bases that match TRBD1. After removal of 3 bases from V and 1 base from J, the junction contained 8 bases not matched to a gene. From germline, CDR1 is MDHEN and CDR2 SYDVKM. This CDR3 region has 17 residues. DNA of the CDR3: TGTGCCAGCAGTTTGCAGACAGGGGCGCCTTCTGGAAACACCATATATTTT. It specifies CASSLQTGAPSGNTIYF.

This sequence joins TRBV29-1 and TRBJ2-5; 8 nucleotides align to TRBD2. With 7 bases clipped from V and 5 bases from J, the junction kept 3 bases outside the gene matches. This CDR3 is 11 amino acids long. CDR1 SQVTM and CDR2 ANQGSEA come from the germline V gene. The CDR3 DNA reads as TGCAGCGCACGCGGGGGGGAGACCCAGTACTTC. This sequence encodes CSARGGETQYF.

This clone was seen only once. V and J are TRBV7-8 and TRBJ2-3, with 11 positions matching TRBD2. Germline CDR1 reads SGHVS; CDR2 reads FQNEAQ. This CDR3 has 15 amino acids. The V and J ends lost 5 bases and 4 bases, in that order; junction bases with no gene match: 5. CDR3 nucleotides: TGTGCCAGCAGCGCCTATAGCGGGGGGGCAGATACGCAGTATTTT. Translation: CASSAYSGGADTQYF.

The V gene is TRBV5-6, the J gene TRBJ2-3; D gene unclear. Deletions cut 1 base from V and 1 base from J, with 4 bases between. Looked up from germline, CDR1 is SGHDT and CDR2 is YYEEEE. CDR3 length: 13 amino acids. The CDR3 loop reads CASSLPGTDTQYF. The CDR3 DNA is TGTGCCAGCAGCTTGCCTGGCACAGATACGCAGTATTTT.

The chain uses TRBV7-2 and TRBJ1-2; D is unclear. V lost 5 bases to trimming and J lost 1 base, with 8 bases between them. Germline V CDR1 and CDR2: SGHTA, FQGNSA. The CDR3 runs to 13 residues. For the CDR3, the DNA is TGTGCCAGCAGCGAGGGCGTTAACTATGGCTACACCTTC. This codes for CASSEGVNYGYTF.

The chain carries TRBV5-4 and TRBJ2-2, with D hard to call. CDR1 is SGHNT and CDR2 is YYREEE in the germline V gene (reference sequence). Between the trimmed V and J ends, which lost 2 bases and 1 base, there was a span of 12 bases. The CDR3 has 16 residues. The CDR3, as DNA: TGTGCCAGCAGCTTCGGACGGCCGCTGAACACCGGGGAGCTGTTTTTT. It translates to CASSFGRPLNTGELFF.

This clone was seen once. DNA of the CDR3: TGTGCCAGCAGCACGCGGGACAATGAAAAACTGTTTTTT. Translation gives CASSTRDNEKLFF. This chain uses TRBV9 with TRBJ1-4; D might be TRBD1 (5 bases). Germline CDR1 SGDLS, CDR2 YYNGEE. V gave up 4 bases and J gave up 5 bases, with 9 bases separating them. CDR3 size: 13 residues. Full variable domain (remainder filled in from reference TRBV9 and TRBJ1-4): DSGVTQTPKHLITATGQRVTLRCSPRSGDLSVYWYQQSLDQGLQFLIQYYNGEERAKGNILERFSAQQFPDLHSELNLSSLELGDSALYFCASSTRDNEKLFFGSGTQLSVL.

The chain has TRBV12-5 and TRBJ2-2, with TRBD1 matching over 8 bases. J was trimmed by 4 bases and V by 2 bases; bases with no gene match: 9. The CDR3 contains 17 residues. CDR1 is LGHNT and CDR2 is FRNRAP in the germline V gene. The CDR3 DNA is TGTGCTAGTGGTTTGAGTTCAGGGGGCGGTGGCACCGGGGAGCTGTTTTTT. Translation gives CASGLSSGGGGTGELFF.

This chain connects TRBV7-2 to TRBJ2-7; 11 bases fit TRBD2. V was pared by 5 bases and J by 3 bases, with 6 bases of the junction left unmatched. CDR3 length equals 15 residues. Germline CDR1 is SGHTA and CDR2 is FQGNSA. CDR3 DNA sequence: TGTGCCAGCAGCCAAACTAGCGGGAGCGTCTACGAGCAGTACTTC. It specifies CASSQTSGSVYEQYF.

The V gene is TRBV30, the J gene TRBJ2-7; D may correspond to TRBD1 or TRBD2 (5 bases each). The CDR3 has 12 amino acids. The germline V and J ends were trimmed by 5 bases and 4 bases, with 12 bases remaining between them. The V gene's germline CDR1 is GTSNPN and CDR2 SVGIG (reference sequence). The DNA for the CDR3 is TGTGCCTGGGGTTCGGGGCAGTACGAGCAGTACTTC. Residues: CAWGSGQYEQYF.

This clone was seen a single time. The chain carries TRBV11-2 and TRBJ1-3; unclear D gene. V gave up 0 bases and J gave up 7 bases, with 7 bases separating them. CDR1 SGHAT and CDR2 FQNNGV come from the germline V gene. The CDR3 spans 13 residues. CDR3 amino acids: CASSLEPRNTIYF. The CDR3 bases are TGTGCCAGCAGCTTAGAGCCAAGGAACACCATATATTTT.

This chain connects TRBV30 to TRBJ2-1; D perhaps matches TRBD2 (6 bases). This CDR3 has 16 residues. V was cut by 3 bases and J by 6 bases, with 21 bases left in between. CDR1 is GTSNPN, CDR2 SVGIG, per germline (reference sequence). The CDR3 spells CAWRAFEQGLPNEQFF. DNA for the CDR3: TGTGCCTGGAGAGCCTTCGAGCAGGGACTCCCCAATGAGCAGTTCTTC.

DNA of the CDR3: TGTGCCAGTCAGGACAGGCTTAACACTGAAGCTTTCTTT. Protein product: CASQDRLNTEAFF. This rearrangement joins TRBV19 to TRBJ1-1; 7 nucleotides line up with TRBD1. The CDR3 is made up of 13 amino acids. Germline V gives CDR1 LNHDA, CDR2 SQIVND (reference sequence). V lost 8 bases, J lost 2 bases, and 5 bases stayed unmatched.

This clone was seen more than once but under ten times. This chain links TRBV28 with TRBJ1-5; D is perhaps TRBD1 (6 bases). This CDR3 region has 15 residues. Deletions cut 2 bases from V and 4 bases from J, with 12 bases between. Germline CDR1 is MDHEN and CDR2 is SYDVKM. This CDR3 is CASSLGGRANQPQHF. The CDR3 DNA follows: TGTGCCAGCAGTTTAGGGGGCAGGGCGAATCAGCCCCAGCATTTT.

This chain uses TRBV6-1 with TRBJ2-1; 7 bases agree with TRBD2. Germline CDR1 is MNHNS and CDR2 is SASEGT. V was pared by 2 bases and J by 4 bases, with 8 bases of the junction left unmatched. The CDR3 spans 16 residues. The CDR3 sequence is CASSERITGGYNEQFF. The CDR3 DNA reads TGTGCCAGCAGTGAAAGAATAACGGGAGGTTACAATGAGCAGTTCTTC.

The J gene is TRBJ1-1, the V gene TRBV19; weak D call: TRBD1 (6 bases). This CDR3 is 15 amino acids long. Trimming removed 5 bases from V and 0 bases from J, with 13 bases in between. The germline V gene encodes CDR1 LNHDA and CDR2 SQIVND (reference sequence). The CDR3 region is CASSAAQGLNTEAFF. Written as DNA, the CDR3 is TGTGCCAGTAGTGCCGCACAGGGTCTGAACACTGAAGCTTTCTTT.

The CDR3 protein is CASSVGQGASGNTIYF. CDR3 nucleotides: TGTGCCAGCAGCGTCGGACAGGGGGCGTCGGGAAACACCATATATTTT. The V gene is TRBV9, the J gene TRBJ1-3, with 11 bases lining up with TRBD1. The CDR3 length is 16 residues. Unmatched junction bases numbered 5, after V lost 2 bases and J lost 4 bases. Germline V gene lookup returns CDR1 SGDLS and CDR2 YYNGEE.

This sequence joins TRBV7-9 and TRBJ1-1; D remains unclear. V was trimmed by 1 base and J by 2 bases, leaving 8 bases between them. The germline V gene has CDR1 SEHNR and CDR2 FQNEAQ (reference sequence). CDR3 length: 14 residues. The CDR3 reads CASSLVGGNTEAFF. DNA for the CDR3: TGTGCCAGCAGCTTAGTTGGAGGAAACACTGAAGCTTTCTTT.

This clone showed up just a few times. V gene TRBV2 combines with J gene TRBJ2-5, with D unclear. The CDR3 sequence is 13 residues long. Trimming took 4 bases from V and 1 from J, leaving 7 bases between them. Germline CDR1 reads SNHLY; CDR2 reads FYNNEI. CDR3 sequence: CASSVSVQETQYF. The CDR3 DNA is TGTGCCAGCAGTGTTTCTGTCCAAGAGACCCAGTACTTC.

CDR3 protein: CASSPHYYPGLAGEQFF. The CDR3 nucleotides read TGCGCCAGCAGCCCTCACTACTATCCGGGACTAGCGGGTGAGCAGTTCTTC. This chain connects TRBV4-3 to TRBJ2-1, with 12 bases lining up with TRBD2. The V gene end was trimmed by 4 bases and the J gene end by 9 bases; junction bases not matched to a gene: 13. This CDR3 spans 17 amino acids. Germline V gene data show CDR1 as LGHNA and CDR2 as YSLEER.

This clone was recorded only once. The CDR3 region has the DNA TGTGCCAGCAGCCAATCTCTGGCGGGGATGTACAATGAGCAGTTCTTC. This gives the protein CASSQSLAGMYNEQFF. This sequence joins TRBV4-2 and TRBJ2-1; tentative D call: TRBD2 (6 bases). This CDR3 comprises 16 residues. Germline V CDR1 and CDR2: LGHNA, YNFKEQ. V lost 2 bases to trimming and J lost 4 bases, with 15 bases between them.

The rearrangement links TRBV7-2 to TRBJ1-1, with no clear D. Germline CDR1 reads SGHTA; CDR2 reads FQGNSA. The ends were cut back, 5 bases at V and 4 bases at J, with 14 bases in the middle. The CDR3 has 14 residues. The CDR3 loop is CASSRVPSGTEAFF. CDR3 sequence (DNA): TGTGCCAGCAGCCGGGTCCCCAGCGGCACTGAAGCTTTCTTT.

This chain joins TRBV28 and TRBJ2-7, with D maybe TRBD1 (5 bases). CDR1 and CDR2 from the germline V gene are MDHEN and SYDVKM. CDR3 length equals 15 residues. With 8 bases removed from V and 5 bases from J, the gap between germline ends came to 22 bases. The CDR3 DNA is TGTGCCAGCCGAAGATACAGGTACGGTTGGGACGAGCAGTACTTC. It encodes CASRRYRYGWDEQYF.

The chain recombines TRBV11-3 with TRBJ2-1; no firm D call. The CDR3 consists of 11 residues. The V end lost 5 bases, the J end lost 10 bases, and 9 bases lay between the germline ends. Looked up from germline, CDR1 is SGHNT and CDR2 is YENEEA. CDR3 amino acids: CASSLHEEQFF. DNA of the CDR3: TGTGCCAGCAGCCTCCACGAGGAGCAGTTCTTC.

The genes are TRBV6-1 and TRBJ2-7, with D unresolved. The CDR3 is 10 residues long. V was cut by 6 bases and J by 4 bases, with 4 bases left in between. In germline, CDR1 is MNHNS, CDR2 SASEGT. CDR3 amino acids: CASSFYEQYF. The CDR3 DNA follows: TGTGCCAGCAGCTTTTACGAGCAGTACTTC.

The rearrangement joins TRBV2 to TRBJ1-2; unclear D gene. This CDR3 spans 12 amino acids. The germline V gene encodes CDR1 SNHLY and CDR2 FYNNEI. V was trimmed by 7 bases and J by 2 bases, leaving 8 bases between them. CDR3 protein: CASMTQNYGYTF. The CDR3, as DNA: TGTGCCAGCATGACCCAAAACTATGGCTACACCTTC. Based on the CDR3 plus reference TRBV2 and TRBJ1-2, the full variable domain is EPEVTQTPSHQVTQMGQEVILRCVPISNHLYFYWYRQILGQKVEFLVSFYNNEISEKSEIFDDQFSVERPDGSNFTLKIRSTKLEDSAMYFCASMTQNYGYTFGSGTRLTVV.

The chain joins TRBV7-9 to TRBJ2-1; 8 bases align to TRBD2. This CDR3 spans 19 amino acids. The germline V gene has CDR1 SEHNR and CDR2 FQNEAQ (reference sequence). The V and J ends lost 5 bases and 0 bases, in that order; junction bases with no gene match: 15. The DNA of the CDR3 is TGTGCCAGCAGCCGACGACTAGCGCCGGCCTATAGCTCCTACAATGAGCAGTTCTTC. Its protein is CASSRRLAPAYSSYNEQFF.